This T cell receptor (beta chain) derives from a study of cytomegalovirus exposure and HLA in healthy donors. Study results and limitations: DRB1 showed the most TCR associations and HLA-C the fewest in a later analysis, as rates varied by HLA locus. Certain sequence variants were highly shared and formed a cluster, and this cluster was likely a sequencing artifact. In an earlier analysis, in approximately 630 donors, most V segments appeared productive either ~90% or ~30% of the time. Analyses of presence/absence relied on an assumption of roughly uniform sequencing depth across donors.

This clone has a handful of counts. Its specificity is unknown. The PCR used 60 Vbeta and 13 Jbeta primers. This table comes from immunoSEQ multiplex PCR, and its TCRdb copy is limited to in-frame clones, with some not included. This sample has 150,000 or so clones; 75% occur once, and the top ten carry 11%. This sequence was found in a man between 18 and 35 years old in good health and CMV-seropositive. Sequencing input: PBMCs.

CDR3 nucleotides: TGTGCCAGCCGCGCCCCTCCCGGTGGGGAAGGGGAAGAGACCCAGTACTTC. It translates to CASRAPPGGEGEETQYF. This sequence joins TRBV21-1 and TRBJ2-5; the table's D call, TRBD1, has no DNA check behind it. TRBV21-1 is a pseudogene segment. The CDR3 totals 17 residues.